This TCR beta chain was observed in a study of cytomegalovirus exposure and HLA in healthy donors. The PCR ran on 60 Vbeta and 13 Jbeta primers. Repertoires were generated with immunoSEQ multiplex PCR, while TCRdb's copy carries only in-frame clones and drops some. The sample has 65,000 to 85,000 clones; under 85% are singletons. A note on this clone: Antigen unknown.

Per germline, CDR1 MNHEY and CDR2 SMNVEV (reference sequence). The CDR3 loop spans 14 amino acids. V lost 6 bases to trimming and J lost 2 bases, with 13 bases between them. Study observations and caveats: Further analysis, carried out later, found HLA-associated TCR beta chains more clonally expanded than equally common other chains.

The sequenced sample was PBMCs. The chain joins TRBV27 to TRBJ1-1, with TRBD1 as a possible D gene (5 bases). The clonotype was recovered from a woman in her forties in good health and CMV-seropositive. CDR3 sequence reads: CASSLRGPNTEAFF. CDR3 nucleotide sequence: TGTGCCAGCAGCCTAAGGGGCCCTAACACTGAAGCTTTCTTT.